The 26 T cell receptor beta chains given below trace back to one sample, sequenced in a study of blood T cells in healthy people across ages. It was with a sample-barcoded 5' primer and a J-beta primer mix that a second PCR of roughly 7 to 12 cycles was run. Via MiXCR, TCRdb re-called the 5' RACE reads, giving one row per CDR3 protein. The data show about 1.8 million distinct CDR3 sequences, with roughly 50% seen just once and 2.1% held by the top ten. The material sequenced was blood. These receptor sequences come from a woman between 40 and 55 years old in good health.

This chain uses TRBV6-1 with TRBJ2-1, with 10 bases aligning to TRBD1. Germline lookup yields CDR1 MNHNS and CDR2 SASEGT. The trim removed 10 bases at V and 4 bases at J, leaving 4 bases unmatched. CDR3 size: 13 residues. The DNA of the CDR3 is TGTGCCAACAGACAGGGGGCTTACAATGAGCAGTTCTTC. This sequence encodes CANRQGAYNEQFF.

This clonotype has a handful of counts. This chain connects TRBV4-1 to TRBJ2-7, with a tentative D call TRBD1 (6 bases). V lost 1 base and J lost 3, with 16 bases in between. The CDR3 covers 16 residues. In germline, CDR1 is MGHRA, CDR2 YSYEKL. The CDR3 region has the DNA TGCGCCAGCAGCCAAGTCGGCGACAGGTTTGTCTACGAGCAGTACTTC. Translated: CASSQVGDRFVYEQYF.

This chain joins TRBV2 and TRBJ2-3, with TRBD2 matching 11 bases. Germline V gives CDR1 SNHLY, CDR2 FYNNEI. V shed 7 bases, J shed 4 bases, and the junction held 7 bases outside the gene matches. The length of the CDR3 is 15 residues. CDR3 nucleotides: TGTGCCAGCACCTTACTAGCGGGGGCGGCAGATACGCAGTATTTT. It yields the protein CASTLLAGAADTQYF.

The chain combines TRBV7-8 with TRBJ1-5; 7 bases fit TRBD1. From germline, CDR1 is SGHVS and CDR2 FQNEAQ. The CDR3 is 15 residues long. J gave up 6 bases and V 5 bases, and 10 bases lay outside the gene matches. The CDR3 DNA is TGTGCCAGCAGCCGACAGGGTCCACGGGGTCAGCCCCAGCATTTT. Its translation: CASSRQGPRGQPQHF.

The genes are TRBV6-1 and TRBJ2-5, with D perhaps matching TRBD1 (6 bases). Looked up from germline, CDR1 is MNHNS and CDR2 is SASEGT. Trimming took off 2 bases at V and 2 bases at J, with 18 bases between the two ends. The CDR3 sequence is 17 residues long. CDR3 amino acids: CASSEWGGGQRQETQYF. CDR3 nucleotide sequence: TGTGCCAGCAGTGAATGGGGTGGGGGCCAAAGGCAAGAGACCCAGTACTTC.

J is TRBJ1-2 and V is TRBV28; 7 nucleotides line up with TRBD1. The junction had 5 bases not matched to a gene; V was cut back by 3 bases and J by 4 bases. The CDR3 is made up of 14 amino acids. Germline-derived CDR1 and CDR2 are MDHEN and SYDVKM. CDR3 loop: CASSLVQGTYGYTF. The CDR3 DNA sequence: TGTGCCAGCAGTTTGGTACAGGGGACCTATGGCTACACCTTC.

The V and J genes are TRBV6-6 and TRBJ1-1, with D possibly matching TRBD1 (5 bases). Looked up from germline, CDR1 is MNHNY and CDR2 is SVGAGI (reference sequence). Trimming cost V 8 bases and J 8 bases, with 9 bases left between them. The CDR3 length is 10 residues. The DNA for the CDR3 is TGTGCCAGCGGGGGAGGGGAAGCTTTCTTT. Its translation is CASGGGEAFF.

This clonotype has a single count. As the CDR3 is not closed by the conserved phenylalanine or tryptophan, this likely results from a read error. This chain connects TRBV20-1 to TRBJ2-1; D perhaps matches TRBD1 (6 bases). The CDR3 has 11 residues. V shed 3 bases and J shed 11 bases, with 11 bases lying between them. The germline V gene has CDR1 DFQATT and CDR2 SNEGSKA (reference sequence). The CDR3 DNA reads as TGCAGTGCTAGTCAAACAGGGAAGCAGTTCGTC. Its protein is CSASQTGKQFV.

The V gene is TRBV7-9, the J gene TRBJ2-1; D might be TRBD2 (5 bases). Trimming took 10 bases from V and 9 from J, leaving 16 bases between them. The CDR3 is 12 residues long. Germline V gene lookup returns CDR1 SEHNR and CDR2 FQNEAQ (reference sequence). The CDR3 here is CATALEDTEQFF. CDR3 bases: TGTGCCACAGCATTGGAGGATACTGAGCAGTTCTTC.

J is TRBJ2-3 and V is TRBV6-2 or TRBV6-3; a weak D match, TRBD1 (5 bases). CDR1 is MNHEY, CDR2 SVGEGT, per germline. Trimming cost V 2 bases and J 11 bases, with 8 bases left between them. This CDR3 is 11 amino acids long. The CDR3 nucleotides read TGTGCCAGCAGTTACGCCAGGGAGCAGTATTTT. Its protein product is CASSYAREQYF.

DNA of the CDR3: TGCAGCGTTGAAGATCAAAGTTCCAGGGAGACCCAGTACTTC. Amino acid sequence: CSVEDQSSRETQYF. The chain links TRBV29-1 to TRBJ2-5; D unclear. In germline, CDR1 is SQVTM, CDR2 ANQGSEA. This CDR3 spans 14 amino acids. Trimming pared 0 bases from V and 5 bases from J, leaving 13 bases between.

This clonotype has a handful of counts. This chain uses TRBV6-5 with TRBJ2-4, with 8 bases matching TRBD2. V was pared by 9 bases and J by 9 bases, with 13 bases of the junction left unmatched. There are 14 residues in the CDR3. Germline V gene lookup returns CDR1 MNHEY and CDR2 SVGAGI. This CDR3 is CASYSPGGAGIQYF. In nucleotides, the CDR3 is TGTGCCAGTTACTCACCGGGGGGGGCAGGCATTCAGTACTTC.

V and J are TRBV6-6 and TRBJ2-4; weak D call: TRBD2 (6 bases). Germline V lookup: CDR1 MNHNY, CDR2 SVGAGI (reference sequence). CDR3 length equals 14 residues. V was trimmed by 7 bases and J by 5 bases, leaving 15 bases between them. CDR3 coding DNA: TGTGCCAGCACTACCGGGACTCACGAAAACATTCAGTACTTC. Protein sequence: CASTTGTHENIQYF.

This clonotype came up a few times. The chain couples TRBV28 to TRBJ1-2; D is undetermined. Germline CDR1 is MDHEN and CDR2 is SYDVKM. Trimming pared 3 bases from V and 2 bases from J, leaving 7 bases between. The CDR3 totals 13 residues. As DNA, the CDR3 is TGTGCCAGCAGTTTGATCCAAAACTATGGCTACACCTTC. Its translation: CASSLIQNYGYTF.

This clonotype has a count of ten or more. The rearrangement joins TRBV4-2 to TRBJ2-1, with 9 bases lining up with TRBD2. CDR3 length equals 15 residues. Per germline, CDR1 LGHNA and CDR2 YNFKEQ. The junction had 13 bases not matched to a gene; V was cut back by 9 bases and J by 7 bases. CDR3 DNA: TGTGCCAGTAGTCAAGGCGGGGGGGCTGGAAATGAGCAGTTCTTC. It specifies CASSQGGGAGNEQFF.

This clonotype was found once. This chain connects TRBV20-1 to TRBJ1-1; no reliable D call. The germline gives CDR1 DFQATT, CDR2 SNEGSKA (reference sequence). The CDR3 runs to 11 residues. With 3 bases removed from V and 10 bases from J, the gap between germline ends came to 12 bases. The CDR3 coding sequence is TGCAGTGCTAGGGTGATTACGGGAGCTTTCTTT. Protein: CSARVITGAFF.

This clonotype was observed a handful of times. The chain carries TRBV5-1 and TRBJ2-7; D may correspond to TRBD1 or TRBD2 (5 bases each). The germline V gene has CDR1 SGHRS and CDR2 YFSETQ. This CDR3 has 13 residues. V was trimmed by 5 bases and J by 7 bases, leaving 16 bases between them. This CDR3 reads CASRGTATGEQYF. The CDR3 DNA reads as TGCGCCAGCAGGGGGACCGCTACTGGAGAGCAGTACTTC.

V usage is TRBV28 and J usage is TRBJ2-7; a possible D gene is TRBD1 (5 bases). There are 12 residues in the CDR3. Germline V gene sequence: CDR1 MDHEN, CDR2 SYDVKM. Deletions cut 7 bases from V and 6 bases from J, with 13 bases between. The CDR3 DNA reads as TGTGCCAGCACCACTGGGGCCCCCGAGCAGTACTTC. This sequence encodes CASTTGAPEQYF.

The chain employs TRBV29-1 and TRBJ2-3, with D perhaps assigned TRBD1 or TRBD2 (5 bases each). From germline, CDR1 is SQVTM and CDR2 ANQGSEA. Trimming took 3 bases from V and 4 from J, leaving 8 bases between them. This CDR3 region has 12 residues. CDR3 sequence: CSVEGRADTQYF. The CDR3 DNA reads TGCAGCGTTGAGGGACGGGCAGATACGCAGTATTTT.

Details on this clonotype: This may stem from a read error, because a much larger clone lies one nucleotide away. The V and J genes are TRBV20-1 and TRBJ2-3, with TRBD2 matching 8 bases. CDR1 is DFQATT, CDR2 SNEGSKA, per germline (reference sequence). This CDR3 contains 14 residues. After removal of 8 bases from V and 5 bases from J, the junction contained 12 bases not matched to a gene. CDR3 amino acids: CSSKGTRGKDTQYF. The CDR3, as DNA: TGCAGTTCTAAAGGGACTAGAGGGAAAGATACGCAGTATTTT.

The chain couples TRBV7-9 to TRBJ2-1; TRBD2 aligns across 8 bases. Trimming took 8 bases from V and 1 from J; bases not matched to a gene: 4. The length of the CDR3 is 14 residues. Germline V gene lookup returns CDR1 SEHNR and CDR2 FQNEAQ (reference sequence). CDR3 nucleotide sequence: TGTGCCAGCTGGGCTAGCGGGTCCTACAATGAGCAGTTCTTC. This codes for CASWASGSYNEQFF.

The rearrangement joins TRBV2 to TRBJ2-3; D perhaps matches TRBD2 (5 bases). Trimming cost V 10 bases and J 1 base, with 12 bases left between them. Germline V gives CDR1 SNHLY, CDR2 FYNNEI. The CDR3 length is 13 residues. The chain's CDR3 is CATKWTGTDTQYF. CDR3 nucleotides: TGTGCCACCAAATGGACTGGCACAGATACGCAGTATTTT.

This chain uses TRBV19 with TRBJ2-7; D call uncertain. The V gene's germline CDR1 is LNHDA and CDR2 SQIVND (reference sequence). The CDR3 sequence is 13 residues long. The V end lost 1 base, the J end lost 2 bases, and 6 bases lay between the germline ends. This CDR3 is CASSIAETYEQYF. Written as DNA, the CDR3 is TGTGCCAGTAGTATAGCAGAGACCTACGAGCAGTACTTC. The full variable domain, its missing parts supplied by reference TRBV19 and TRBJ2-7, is DGGITQSPKYLFRKEGQNVTLSCEQNLNHDAMYWYRQDPGQGLRLIYYSQIVNDFQKGDIAEGYSVSREKKESFPLTVTSAQKNPTAFYLCASSIAETYEQYFGPGTRLTVT.

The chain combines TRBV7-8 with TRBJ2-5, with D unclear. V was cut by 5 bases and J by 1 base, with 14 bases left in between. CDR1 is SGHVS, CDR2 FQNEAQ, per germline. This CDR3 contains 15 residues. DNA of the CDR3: TGTGCCAGCAGCATTTCTGGTATGGTCCAAGAGACCCAGTACTTC. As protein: CASSISGMVQETQYF.

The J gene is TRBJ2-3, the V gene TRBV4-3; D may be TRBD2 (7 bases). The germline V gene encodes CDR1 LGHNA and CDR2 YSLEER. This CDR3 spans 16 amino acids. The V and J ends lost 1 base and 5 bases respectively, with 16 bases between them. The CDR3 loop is CASSQVWGGEVDTQYF. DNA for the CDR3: TGCGCCAGCAGCCAAGTATGGGGGGGCGAGGTAGATACGCAGTATTTT.

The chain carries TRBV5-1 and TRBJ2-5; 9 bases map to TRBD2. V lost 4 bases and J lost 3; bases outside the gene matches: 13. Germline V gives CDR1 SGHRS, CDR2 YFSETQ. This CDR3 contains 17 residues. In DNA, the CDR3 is TGCGCCAGCAGCCCCTCGTTGGTAGCGGGGGTGAAAGAGACCCAGTACTTC. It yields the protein CASSPSLVAGVKETQYF.